The rows below give T cell receptor beta chains drawn from one sample of a study of T cell responses to AZD1222 COVID-19 vaccine. The table came from immunoSEQ multiplex PCR; TCRdb's copy has only in-frame clones and leaves some out. The sample has 85,000 to 120,000 clones; about 90% are singletons. The specimen comprised peripheral blood, sampled 28 days after the second AZD1222 dose. These receptors originate from an adult who received the AZD1222 COVID-19 vaccine. The CDR3 runs from the conserved cysteine through the conserved F or W. The order of the fields is CDR3 length, D gene, V gene, clone size, J gene, CDR3 DNA, CDR3 protein. A D gene is named only where the DNA matches it firmly. Rows give clone size only sometimes, using once, few, many, or a class for an expanded clone.

cdr3_length: 13
d_call: -
v_call: TRBV30
clone_size: -
j_call: TRBJ2-1
cdr3_nt: TGTGCCTGGAGTCGGACGGAATACAATGAGCAGTTCTTC
cdr3_aa: CAWSRTEYNEQFF

cdr3_length: 15
d_call: -
v_call: TRBV19
clone_size: once
j_call: TRBJ1-5
cdr3_nt: TGTGCCAGTAGCTTAGAAGACGGGAGCAATCAGCCCCAGCATTTT
cdr3_aa: CASSLEDGSNQPQHF

cdr3_length: 12
d_call: TRBD1
v_call: TRBV3-1/TRBV3-2
clone_size: -
j_call: TRBJ2-5
cdr3_nt: TGTGCCAGCAGCCTACAGGGGAACACCCAGTACTTC
cdr3_aa: CASSLQGNTQYF

cdr3_length: 15
d_call: -
v_call: TRBV14
clone_size: -
j_call: TRBJ1-3
cdr3_nt: TGTGCCAGCAGCCCCAGGAGTCTCTCTGGAAACACCATATATTTT
cdr3_aa: CASSPRSLSGNTIYF

cdr3_length: 14
d_call: TRBD1
v_call: TRBV5-4
clone_size: -
j_call: TRBJ1-4
cdr3_nt: TGTGCCAGCAGCTTAGACAGGGGTAATGAAAAACTGTTTTTT
cdr3_aa: CASSLDRGNEKLFF

cdr3_length: 16
d_call: -
v_call: TRBV30
clone_size: -
j_call: TRBJ2-7
cdr3_nt: TGTGCCTGGAGTGTACGCCCCGGGACAATAACCTACGAGCAGTACTTC
cdr3_aa: CAWSVRPGTITYEQYF

cdr3_length: 12
d_call: -
v_call: TRBV10-3
clone_size: -
j_call: TRBJ2-7
cdr3_nt: TGTGCCATCAGTGAGTGGCTCTACGAGCAGTACTTC
cdr3_aa: CAISEWLYEQYF

cdr3_length: 18
d_call: -
v_call: TRBV7-9
clone_size: -
j_call: TRBJ2-6
cdr3_nt: TGTGCCAGCAGCTTGAACAGTTTGTTGTCCGCTGGGGCCAACGTCCTGACTTTC
cdr3_aa: CASSLNSLLSAGANVLTF

cdr3_length: 15
d_call: -
v_call: TRBV27
clone_size: -
j_call: TRBJ2-3
cdr3_nt: TGTGCCAGCAGTTCATGGGGGGCAGAAGGAGATACGCAGTATTTT
cdr3_aa: CASSSWGAEGDTQYF

cdr3_length: 14
d_call: -
v_call: TRBV11-2
clone_size: -
j_call: TRBJ1-2
cdr3_nt: TGTGCCAGCACCACATGGGCAGGGATCGGTGGCTACACCTTC
cdr3_aa: CASTTWAGIGGYTF

cdr3_length: 14
d_call: TRBD1
v_call: TRBV6-5
clone_size: -
j_call: TRBJ1-2
cdr3_nt: TGTGCCAGCAGCCTCACAGGGGCGGGATATGGCTACACCTTC
cdr3_aa: CASSLTGAGYGYTF

cdr3_length: 17
d_call: -
v_call: TRBV11-2
clone_size: -
j_call: TRBJ2-3
cdr3_nt: TGTGCCAGCAGCTTATTCTTGCCGGGGATTAGCACAGATACGCAGTATTTT
cdr3_aa: CASSLFLPGISTDTQYF

cdr3_length: 13
d_call: TRBD1
v_call: TRBV7-2
clone_size: -
j_call: TRBJ2-7
cdr3_nt: TGTGCCAGCAGCTCCGACAGGGATGGCGAGCAGTACTTC
cdr3_aa: CASSSDRDGEQYF

cdr3_length: 17
d_call: TRBD1
v_call: TRBV14
clone_size: -
j_call: TRBJ2-7
cdr3_nt: TGTGCCAGCAGCCAAGACCCAGCCGGGACAGGCCCCTACGAGCAGTACTTC
cdr3_aa: CASSQDPAGTGPYEQYF

cdr3_length: 15
d_call: -
v_call: TRBV6-5
clone_size: -
j_call: TRBJ2-6
cdr3_nt: TGTGCCAGCAAGCAGTTTGTGTCTGGGGCCAACGTCCTGACTTTC
cdr3_aa: CASKQFVSGANVLTF

cdr3_length: 15
d_call: -
v_call: TRBV21-1
clone_size: -
j_call: TRBJ1-4
cdr3_nt: TGTGCCAGCAGCATTAAGGGGTCAACTAATGAAAAACTGTTTTTT
cdr3_aa: CASSIKGSTNEKLFF